This T cell receptor beta chain was captured in a study of early T cells in non-severe SARS-CoV-2 infection. The overall study: Investigators sequenced bulk RNA drawn from unsorted whole blood, and chains remained unpaired. Study-level results: VDJdb matching skewed toward anti-spike CD8 responses, missing private and CD4 specificities.

Researchers tagged individual cDNA molecules with unique molecular identifiers. Each CDR3 protein gets one entry after TCRdb re-called the 5' RACE reads with MiXCR. The sample records 95,000 to 100,000 distinct CDR3 sequences, approximately 11% being singletons. The table lists this clonotype with many counts. Its antigen is not identified. The V and J ends lost 6 bases and 4 bases, in that order; junction bases with no gene match: 5. From germline, CDR1 is MNHEY and CDR2 SVGAGI. The CDR3 runs 15 residues. The rearrangement links TRBV6-5 to TRBJ2-2, with 10 bases lining up with TRBD2. Sequenced material: whole blood. The sequence was collected from an adult who was a healthcare worker with PCR-confirmed SARS-CoV-2 infection or an uninfected control (not recorded which). The DNA of the CDR3 is TGTGCCAGCAGGATAGCGGGGGGATTCACCGGGGAGCTGTTTTTT. Translated, it gives CASRIAGGFTGELFF.